This T cell receptor beta chain was documented in a study of shared clonotypes between healthy human individuals. Points from the study as a whole: Clonotype sharing among donors likely depends on sequencing depth.

Here immunoSEQ multiplex PCR was the method, and the copy in TCRdb shows in-frame clones only, minus some. The profile shows 2 million to 2.5 million clones, around 90% of them singletons. Notes on this clone: Its target is not known.

This clonotype was sampled from a man aged 18 to 30 in good health. Some clones in this sample may be carry-over from other donors' samples. What was sequenced was naive CD4+ T cells from PBMCs. Documented subset: CD45RA+ positively selected.

CDR3 in amino acids: CASSLFTWGSTDTQYF. The CDR3 DNA reads TGTGCCAGCAGCTTATTTACGTGGGGGAGCACAGATACGCAGTATTTT. The chain combines TRBV7-9 with TRBJ2-3; D is tentatively TRBD1 or TRBD2 (5 bases each). The V gene lost 2 bases and the J gene lost 0 bases, with 12 bases spanning the gap. The V gene's germline CDR1 is SEHNR and CDR2 FQNEAQ (reference sequence). This CDR3 is 16 amino acids long.